Listed below are T cell receptor beta chains from one sample, sequenced in a study of technical replicates of blood from a few donors. Libraries were prepared by immunoSEQ multiplex PCR; TCRdb keeps only in-frame clonotypes and omits some of them. This repertoire shows 80,000 to 100,000 clones, about 96% found once; its top ten account for around 0.21%. Sample: T cells isolated from PBMCs. Source of these receptors: a human donor in good health. Both conserved end residues are part of each CDR3. A D gene is named only where the DNA matches it firmly. Size values are once, few and many counts, or a class for expanded clones, and some rows have none.

clone size	D gene	J gene	V gene	CDR3 protein	CDR3 DNA
-	-	TRBJ1-2	TRBV29-1	CSVEGTGGTDYGYTF	TGCAGCGTTGAGGGGACTGGGGGAACGGACTATGGCTACACCTTC
-	-	TRBJ1-3	TRBV9	CASSVAGQGSGNTIYF	TGTGCCAGCAGCGTAGCAGGGCAGGGGTCTGGAAACACCATATATTTT
-	-	TRBJ2-3	TRBV7-9	CASSLGVSGDTQYF	TGTGCCAGCAGCTTAGGCGTTTCGGGTGATACGCAGTATTTT
-	TRBD2	TRBJ2-7	TRBV19	CASSPMTSGRPYEQYF	TGTGCCAGTAGTCCGATGACTAGCGGGAGACCCTACGAGCAGTACTTC
-	TRBD1	TRBJ2-7	TRBV9	CASSATGTDYYEQYF	TGTGCCAGCAGCGCAACCGGGACAGACTACTACGAGCAGTACTTC
-	-	TRBJ1-2	TRBV4-1	CASSHPSKAPSGYTF	TGCGCCAGCAGCCACCCCAGCAAGGCCCCTAGTGGCTACACCTTC
-	TRBD2	TRBJ2-1	TRBV10-2	CASSESGTSGRIEQFF	TGCGCCAGCAGTGAGTCCGGGACTAGCGGGAGAATTGAGCAGTTCTTC
-	-	TRBJ2-6	TRBV15	CATSTGANVLTF	TGTGCCACCAGCACAGGGGCCAACGTCCTGACTTTC
-	-	TRBJ2-7	TRBV28	CASSYGGSGNEQYF	TGTGCCAGCAGTTACGGCGGGTCCGGGAACGAGCAGTACTTC
-	-	TRBJ1-1	TRBV11-2	CASRERGNTEAFF	TGTGCCAGCAGGGAAAGGGGGAACACTGAAGCTTTCTTT
-	-	TRBJ1-5	TRBV28	CASSHPRGSGQPQHF	TGTGCCAGCAGTCACCCCCGAGGGTCGGGGCAGCCCCAGCATTTT
-	TRBD2	TRBJ2-7	TRBV6-1	CASSVHLAGHYEQYF	TGTGCCAGCAGTGTCCATTTAGCGGGACACTACGAGCAGTACTTC
-	TRBD2	TRBJ2-3	TRBV4-1	CASSQALLAGVGTDTQYF	TGCGCCAGCAGCCAGGCCCTACTAGCGGGAGTAGGGACAGATACGCAGTATTTT
once	TRBD2	TRBJ2-3	TRBV28	CASSLGLAGDTDTQYF	TGTGCCAGCAGTCTAGGGCTAGCGGGCGACACAGATACGCAGTATTTT
-	-	TRBJ1-5	TRBV27	CASSFADSNQPQHF	TGTGCCAGCAGTTTTGCAGATAGCAATCAGCCCCAGCATTTT
-	-	TRBJ1-1	TRBV5-1	CASSFTRASEAFF	TGCGCCAGCAGCTTTACCAGGGCATCTGAAGCTTTCTTT
-	TRBD1	TRBJ2-7	TRBV5-1	CASSPGTGLLYEQYF	TGCGCCAGCAGTCCCGGGACAGGGCTTCTCTACGAGCAGTACTTC
-	TRBD2	TRBJ2-5	TRBV19	CASRTSGSDQETQYF	TGTGCCAGTCGTACTAGCGGCAGCGACCAAGAGACCCAGTACTTC
-	-	TRBJ1-2	TRBV4-1	CASSQDAQGYGYTF	TGCGCCAGCAGCCAAGATGCGCAGGGCTATGGCTACACCTTC
-	-	TRBJ2-1	TRBV5-5	CASSSNLIPAYNEQFF	TGTGCCAGCAGCTCCAACTTGATCCCTGCCTACAATGAGCAGTTCTTC
-	TRBD2	TRBJ2-1	TRBV28	CAHTSGRGNEQFF	TGTGCCCATACTAGCGGGAGAGGCAATGAGCAGTTCTTC
few	TRBD2	TRBJ2-3	TRBV5-1	CASSFGLAGPDTQYF	TGCGCCAGCAGCTTCGGACTAGCGGGGCCGGATACGCAGTATTTT
-	-	TRBJ1-2	TRBV5-4	CASSFPGRVPGAIVNGYTF	TGTGCCAGCAGCTTCCCCGGTCGGGTGCCAGGGGCGATAGTCAATGGCTACACCTTC
-	-	TRBJ2-5	TRBV5-5	CATSGTPQETQYF	TGTGCCACTTCGGGGACACCCCAAGAGACCCAGTACTTC
-	-	TRBJ2-7	TRBV25-1	CASSEWSPSDPYEQYF	TGTGCCAGCAGTGAATGGTCACCCAGCGACCCCTACGAGCAGTACTTC